Each of the 28 T cell receptor beta chains below was sequenced from the same sample in a study of long-term antiretroviral therapy in people with HIV. The immunoSEQ assay was v3.0, run at survey level. TCRdb's copy holds only in-frame clones and misses some; the assay was immunoSEQ multiplex PCR. The repertoire holds tens of thousands of clones, with approximately 94% as singletons. The specimen was unsorted PBMCs, collected 4.1 years after starting antiretroviral therapy. These TCRs come from a woman aged 50 to 60 with HIV.

V and J are TRBV6-1 and TRBJ1-2; D not resolved. Germline V gene lookup returns CDR1 MNHNS and CDR2 SASEGT. V dropped 5 bases and J dropped 0 bases, with 4 bases sitting between them. The CDR3 is 12 amino acids. For the CDR3, the DNA is TGTGCCAGCAGTACGGCTAACTATGGCTACACCTTC. It is translated as CASSTANYGYTF.

This chain joins TRBV29-1 and TRBJ1-2; no clear D. Germline CDR1 reads SQVTM; CDR2 reads ANQGSEA. V was clipped by 5 bases and J by 4 bases, with 14 bases between them. The CDR3 loop spans 13 amino acids. The CDR3 loop reads CSVRPEPPYGYTF. DNA of the CDR3: TGCAGCGTTCGGCCAGAGCCTCCCTATGGCTACACCTTC.

This chain's CDR3 is CASSLATGVLGYTF. The CDR3 coding sequence is TGTGCCAGCAGCTTAGCTACAGGGGTCCTTGGCTACACCTTC. The chain carries TRBV7-9 and TRBJ1-2, with 7 nucleotides matching TRBD1. Losses at the gene ends were 0 bases for V and 7 bases for J; bases not matched to a gene: 5. Germline CDR1 and CDR2: SEHNR and FQNEAQ (reference sequence). The CDR3 extends over 14 amino acids.

The CDR3 DNA sequence: TGTGCCAGCAGTATTCAGACAGGGCTCGACGAGCAGTACTTC. Residues: CASSIQTGLDEQYF. The chain links TRBV25-1 to TRBJ2-7; 7 nucleotides line up with TRBD1. This CDR3 spans 14 amino acids. The germline V gene has CDR1 MGHDK and CDR2 SYGVNS. Trimming cost V 5 bases and J 5 bases; bases outside gene matches: 9.

The CDR3 sequence is CASSIRGETQYF. The CDR3 DNA follows: TGTGCCAGCTCAATAAGGGGAGAGACCCAGTACTTC. The gene calls are TRBV18 and TRBJ2-5, with a possible D match to TRBD1 (5 bases). The CDR3 has 12 amino acids. V was clipped by 5 bases and J by 4 bases, with 8 bases between them. Germline assignment: CDR1 KGHSH and CDR2 LQKENI.

The chain links TRBV2 to TRBJ1-6, with no clear D. Germline loops: CDR1 SNHLY, CDR2 FYNNEI. The CDR3 runs to 15 residues. Trimming took off 2 bases at V and 10 bases at J, with 15 bases between the two ends. CDR3 sequence: CASSEPGPVKSPLHF. The CDR3 DNA reads TGTGCCAGCAGTGAACCCGGTCCGGTAAAATCACCCCTCCACTTT.

The V and J genes are TRBV10-3 and TRBJ2-3, with 9 nucleotides matching TRBD2. Trimming removed 10 bases from V and 6 bases from J; junction bases left unmatched: 20. Germline V gives CDR1 ENHRY, CDR2 SYGVKD. CDR3 length: 17 residues. This CDR3 is CATTPGGRGGPRDTQYF. CDR3 DNA: TGTGCCACAACCCCAGGAGGGCGGGGGGGCCCAAGGGATACGCAGTATTTT.

The gene calls are TRBV13 and TRBJ1-5; D perhaps matches TRBD1 (6 bases). In germline, CDR1 is PRHDT, CDR2 FYEKMQ (reference sequence). Deletions cut 0 bases from V and 2 bases from J, with 8 bases between. This CDR3 is built from 15 residues. The chain's CDR3 is CASSLGGAGNQPQHF. DNA of the CDR3: TGTGCCAGCAGCTTAGGGGGGGCAGGCAATCAGCCCCAGCATTTT.

The chain combines TRBV6-1 with TRBJ2-7; D uncertain. With 1 base removed from V and 0 bases from J, the gap between germline ends came to 4 bases. Per the germline V gene, CDR1 is MNHNS and CDR2 is SASEGT. This CDR3 has 13 amino acids. The CDR3 DNA sequence: TGTGCCAGCAGTGAAGGGATCTCCTACGAGCAGTACTTC. It is translated as CASSEGISYEQYF.

The chain carries TRBV5-1 and TRBJ1-1, with 8 bases fitting TRBD1. The CDR3 has 13 amino acids. Germline CDR1 reads SGHRS; CDR2 reads YFSETQ. The J segment lost 4 bases and the V segment lost 2 bases, leaving 1 base of the junction unmatched. CDR3 coding DNA: TGCGCCAGCAGCTTTACAGGGGGCACTGAAGCTTTCTTT. It yields the protein CASSFTGGTEAFF.

The chain uses TRBV18 and TRBJ1-5, with D possibly TRBD1 on 6 matching bases. V was clipped by 6 bases and J by 9 bases, with 15 bases between them. The CDR3 extends over 13 amino acids. The germline gives CDR1 KGHSH, CDR2 LQKENI. The CDR3 nucleotides are TGTGCCAGCTCTCCGGGGGCCTTGTGGCCCCAGCATTTT. Protein: CASSPGALWPQHF.

This clone was detected only once. The rearrangement uses TRBV7-2 and TRBJ1-3; D is uncertain. The CDR3 totals 14 residues. CDR1 and CDR2 from the germline V gene are SGHTA and FQGNSA. Trimming cost V 1 base and J 4 bases, with 8 bases left between them. CDR3 DNA sequence: TGTGCCAGCAGCTTAGTTGGGCGCGGAAACACCATATATTTT. As protein: CASSLVGRGNTIYF. Full variable domain (outside the CDR3, taken from reference TRBV7-2 and TRBJ1-3): GAGVSQSPSNKVTEKGKDVELRCDPISGHTALYWYRQSLGQGLEFLIYFQGNSAPDKSGLPSDRFSAERTGGSVSTLTIQRTQQEDSAVYLCASSLVGRGNTIYFGEGSWLTVV.

In this sample, this clone turned up a few times. This chain uses TRBV2 with TRBJ2-5; D remains unclear. V shed 4 bases and J shed 5 bases, with 11 bases lying between them. The germline V gene encodes CDR1 SNHLY and CDR2 FYNNEI. The CDR3 is 13 amino acids. The CDR3: CASSVLVGETQYF. Here the CDR3 DNA reads TGTGCCAGCAGTGTTCTAGTGGGGGAGACCCAGTACTTC. Together with reference TRBV2 and TRBJ2-5, the CDR3 gives the full variable domain: EPEVTQTPSHQVTQMGQEVILRCVPISNHLYFYWYRQILGQKVEFLVSFYNNEISEKSEIFDDQFSVERPDGSNFTLKIRSTKLEDSAMYFCASSVLVGETQYFGPGTRLLVL.

The chain recombines TRBV5-1 with TRBJ2-7, with D perhaps TRBD1 or TRBD2 (6 bases each). CDR1 SGHRS and CDR2 YFSETQ come from the germline V gene. The V gene lost 0 bases and the J gene lost 3 bases, with 10 bases spanning the gap. This CDR3 has 14 amino acids. CDR3 in amino acids: CASSLEGGGYEQYF. The DNA of the CDR3 is TGCGCCAGCAGCTTGGAAGGGGGAGGCTACGAGCAGTACTTC. The complete variable domain, with remaining parts taken from reference TRBV5-1 and TRBJ2-7, reads KAGVTQTPRYLIKTRGQQVTLSCSPISGHRSVSWYQQTPGQGLQFLFEYFSETQRNKGNFPGRFSGRQFSNSRSEMNVSTLELGDSALYLCASSLEGGGYEQYFGPGTRLTVT.

The chain recombines TRBV6-5 with TRBJ2-6; perhaps TRBD1 as D (6 bases). The germline V gene encodes CDR1 MNHEY and CDR2 SVGAGI. Deletions cut 3 bases from V and 0 bases from J, with 9 bases between. The CDR3 has 16 residues. Here the CDR3 DNA reads TGTGCCAGCAGTTATACAGGGTTCTCTGGGGCCAACGTCCTGACTTTC. Its translation: CASSYTGFSGANVLTF.

The chain joins TRBV5-6 to TRBJ2-3; no clear D. The CDR3 has 14 residues. Trimming cost V 2 bases and J 0 bases, with 7 bases left between them. Germline V gives CDR1 SGHDT, CDR2 YYEEEE. CDR3 nucleotides: TGTGCCAGCAGCTTAGGATCTAGCACAGATACGCAGTATTTT. Residues: CASSLGSSTDTQYF.

The chain combines TRBV10-1 with TRBJ2-1, with 8 bases lining up with TRBD2. Trimming at V came to 8 bases and at J to 2 bases, leaving 5 bases not matched to a gene. Germline V CDR1 and CDR2: WNHNN, SYGVQD (reference sequence). There are 14 residues in the CDR3. The CDR3 region is CASGTGGPYNEQFF. The CDR3 region has the DNA TGCGCCAGCGGGACGGGGGGGCCCTACAATGAGCAGTTCTTC.

This chain links TRBV5-1 with TRBJ2-7, with TRBD2 identical over 11 bases. Per the germline V gene, CDR1 is SGHRS and CDR2 is YFSETQ. V was pared by 5 bases and J by 5 bases, with 12 bases of the junction left unmatched. This CDR3 comprises 16 residues. Here the CDR3 DNA reads TGCGCCAGCAGTCCTTCTCAACTAGCGGGGGTCCACGAGCAGTACTTC. Amino acid sequence: CASSPSQLAGVHEQYF.

The chain is built from TRBV30 and TRBJ2-7; D is perhaps TRBD1 or TRBD2 (5 bases each). This CDR3 has 10 amino acids. Germline-derived CDR1 and CDR2 are GTSNPN and SVGIG (reference sequence). Between the trimmed V and J ends, which lost 3 bases and 5 bases, there was a span of 5 bases. This CDR3 is CAWRGDEQYF. The CDR3, as DNA: TGTGCCTGGAGGGGGGACGAGCAGTACTTC. The full variable domain, with the rest looked up from reference TRBV30 and TRBJ2-7, is SQTIHQWPATLVQPVGSPLSLECTVEGTSNPNLYWYRQAAGRGLQLLFYSVGIGQISSEVPQNLSASRPQDRQFILSSKKLLLSDSGFYLCAWRGDEQYFGPGTRLTVT.

The gene calls are TRBV12-5 and TRBJ2-7, with 10 bases matching TRBD1. CDR3 length equals 13 residues. The V gene end was trimmed by 4 bases and the J gene end by 9 bases; junction bases not matched to a gene: 6. CDR1 LGHNT and CDR2 FRNRAP come from the germline V gene. DNA for the CDR3: TGTGCTAGTGGTTGGACAGGGGGAGACGGGCAGTACTTC. It codes for CASGWTGGDGQYF.

The chain combines TRBV5-1 with TRBJ1-1, with D possibly being TRBD1 (5 bases). Germline loops: CDR1 SGHRS, CDR2 YFSETQ. This CDR3 region has 15 residues. Trimming left V 0 bases short and J 1 base short, with 10 bases between. DNA of the CDR3: TGCGCCAGCAGCTTGGAAGGGACGTCGAACACTGAAGCTTTCTTT. It yields the protein CASSLEGTSNTEAFF.

J is TRBJ1-1 and V is TRBV25-1; 7 bases agree with TRBD1. The CDR3 runs 15 residues. The germline V gene has CDR1 MGHDK and CDR2 SYGVNS. The trim removed 4 bases at V and 4 bases at J, leaving 9 bases unmatched. The CDR3 DNA is TGTGCCAGCAGTGCACAGGGGCGGGTAAGCACTGAAGCTTTCTTT. Translation: CASSAQGRVSTEAFF.

The chain joins TRBV5-1 to TRBJ2-1; 8 nucleotides line up with TRBD1. This CDR3 spans 15 amino acids. Germline lookup yields CDR1 SGHRS and CDR2 YFSETQ. Trimming at V came to 2 bases and at J to 6 bases, leaving 7 bases not matched to a gene. CDR3 protein: CASSFTGGTSNEQFF. In DNA, the CDR3 is TGCGCCAGCAGCTTTACAGGGGGTACTTCCAATGAGCAGTTCTTC.

In regard to this clone: Its ends do not fully match the called genes, so a read error is possible. V and J are TRBV6-6 and TRBJ1-1, with 8 nucleotides matching TRBD1. The CDR3 contains 13 residues. Germline CDR1 MNHNY, CDR2 SVGAGI (reference sequence). The CDR3: CASRRTGNTEAFF. In DNA, the CDR3 is TGTGCCAGCAGAAGGACAGGGAACACTGAAGCCTTCTTT.

The chain uses TRBV10-3 and TRBJ2-7; the D gene is possibly TRBD1 (5 bases). The CDR3 is made up of 13 amino acids. V was clipped by 0 bases and J by 6 bases, with 9 bases between them. Germline CDR1 is ENHRY and CDR2 is SYGVKD. This chain's CDR3 is CAISESNRPEQYF. The CDR3 DNA is TGTGCCATCAGTGAGTCGAACAGGCCCGAGCAGTACTTC.

The chain recombines TRBV7-2 with TRBJ2-3; no clear D. Per the germline V gene, CDR1 is SGHTA and CDR2 is FQGNSA. The CDR3 length is 15 residues. V dropped 2 bases and J dropped 2 bases, with 11 bases sitting between them. CDR3 sequence (DNA): TGTGCCAGCAGCTTATCCTCCTTCGACACAGATACGCAGTATTTT. Translating it yields CASSLSSFDTDTQYF.

J is TRBJ2-1 and V is TRBV7-6; 11 bases align to TRBD2. V dropped 5 bases and J dropped 3; count of bases not matched to a gene: 3. The CDR3 has 15 residues. Germline assignment: CDR1 SGHVS and CDR2 FNYEAQ. The CDR3 loop is CASSEGLAVYNEQFF. CDR3 coding DNA: TGTGCCAGCAGCGAGGGACTAGCGGTCTACAATGAGCAGTTCTTC.

V gene TRBV5-1 combines with J gene TRBJ1-4, with 7 bases identical to TRBD1. V dropped 4 bases and J dropped 4; count of bases not matched to a gene: 10. Germline lookup yields CDR1 SGHRS and CDR2 YFSETQ. This CDR3 spans 16 amino acids. CDR3 amino acids: CASSLAPGGGNEKLFF. In DNA form, the CDR3 reads TGCGCCAGCAGCCTAGCACCAGGGGGAGGTAATGAAAAACTGTTTTTT.